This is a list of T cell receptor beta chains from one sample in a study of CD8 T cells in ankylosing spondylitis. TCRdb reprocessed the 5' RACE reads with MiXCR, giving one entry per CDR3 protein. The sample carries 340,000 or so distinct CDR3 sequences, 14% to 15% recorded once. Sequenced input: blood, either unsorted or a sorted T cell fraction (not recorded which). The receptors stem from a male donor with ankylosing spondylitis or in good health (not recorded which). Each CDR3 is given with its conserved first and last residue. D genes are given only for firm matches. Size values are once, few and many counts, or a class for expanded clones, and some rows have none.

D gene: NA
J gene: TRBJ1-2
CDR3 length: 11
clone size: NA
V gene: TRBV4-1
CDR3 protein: CASSHWEGYTF
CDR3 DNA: TGCGCCAGCAGCCATTGGGAGGGCTACACCTTC

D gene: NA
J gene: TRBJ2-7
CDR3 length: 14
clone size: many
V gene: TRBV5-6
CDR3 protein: CASSSTRDYYEQYF
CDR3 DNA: TGTGCCAGCAGCTCAACTAGGGATTACTACGAGCAGTACTTC

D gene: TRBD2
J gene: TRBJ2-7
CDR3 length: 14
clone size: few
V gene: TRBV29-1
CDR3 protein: CSVESTSGGYEQYF
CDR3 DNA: TGCAGCGTTGAATCGACTAGCGGGGGCTACGAGCAGTACTTC

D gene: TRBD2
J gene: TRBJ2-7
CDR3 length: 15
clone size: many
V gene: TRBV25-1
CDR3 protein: CASSGGRTSRYEQYF
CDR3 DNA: TGTGCCAGCAGTGGAGGTAGGACTAGCCGATACGAGCAGTACTTC

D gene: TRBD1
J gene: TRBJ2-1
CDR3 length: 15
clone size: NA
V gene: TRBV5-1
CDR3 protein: CASSLAGQAYNEQFF
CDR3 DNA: TGCGCCAGCAGCTTGGCAGGACAGGCCTACAATGAGCAGTTCTTC

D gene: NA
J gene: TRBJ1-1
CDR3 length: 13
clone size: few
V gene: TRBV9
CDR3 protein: CASSGGLGDEAFF
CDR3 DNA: TGTGCCAGCAGCGGGGGGCTGGGGGATGAAGCTTTCTTT

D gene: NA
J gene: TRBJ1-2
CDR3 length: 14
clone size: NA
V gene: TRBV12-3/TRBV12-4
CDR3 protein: CASSWRGSSSGYTF
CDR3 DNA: TGTGCCAGCAGTTGGCGGGGGAGTAGTAGTGGCTACACCTTC

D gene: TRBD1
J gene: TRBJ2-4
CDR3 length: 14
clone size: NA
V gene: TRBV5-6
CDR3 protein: CASSRDRAKNIQYF
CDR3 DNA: TGTGCCAGCAGCCGGGACAGAGCCAAAAACATTCAGTACTTC

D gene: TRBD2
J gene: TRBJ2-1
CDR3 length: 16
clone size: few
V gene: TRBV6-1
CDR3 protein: CASSRRTGRVYNEQFF
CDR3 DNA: TGTGCCAGCAGTCGCCGAACTGGGAGGGTCTACAATGAGCAGTTCTTC

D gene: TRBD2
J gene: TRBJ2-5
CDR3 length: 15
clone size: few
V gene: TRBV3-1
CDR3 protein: CASSQGGRAGETQYF
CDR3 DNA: TGTGCCAGCAGCCAAGGAGGGAGGGCCGGGGAGACCCAGTACTTC

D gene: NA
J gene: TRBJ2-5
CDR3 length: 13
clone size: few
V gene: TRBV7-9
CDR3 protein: CASSLNREETQYF
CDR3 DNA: TGTGCCAGCAGCTTAAACAGGGAAGAGACCCAGTACTTC

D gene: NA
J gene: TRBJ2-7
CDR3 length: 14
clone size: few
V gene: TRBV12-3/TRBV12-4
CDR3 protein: CASSLGGFNYEQYF
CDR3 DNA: TGTGCCAGCAGTTTAGGTGGCTTCAACTACGAGCAGTACTTC

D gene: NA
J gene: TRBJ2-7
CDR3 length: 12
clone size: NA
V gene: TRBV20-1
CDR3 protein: CSASYAGYEQYF
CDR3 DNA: TGCAGTGCTAGCTATGCGGGGTACGAGCAGTACTTC

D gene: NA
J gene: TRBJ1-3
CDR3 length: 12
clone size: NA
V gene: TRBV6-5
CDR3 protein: CATKTGGNTIYF
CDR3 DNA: TGTGCCACCAAAACGGGGGGAAACACCATATATTTT

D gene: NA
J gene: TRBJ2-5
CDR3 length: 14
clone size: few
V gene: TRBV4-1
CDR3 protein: CASSPPPPGETQYF
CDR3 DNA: TGCGCCAGCAGCCCTCCCCCCCCGGGGGAGACCCAGTACTTC

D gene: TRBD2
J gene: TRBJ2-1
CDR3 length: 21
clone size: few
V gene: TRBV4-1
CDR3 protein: CASSQEGLAGALQLQYNEQFF
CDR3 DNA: TGCGCCAGCAGCCAAGAAGGGCTAGCGGGGGCCCTACAACTCCAATACAATGAGCAGTTCTTC

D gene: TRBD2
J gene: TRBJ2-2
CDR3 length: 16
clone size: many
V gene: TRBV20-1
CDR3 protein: CSARDRLAETTGELFF
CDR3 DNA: TGCAGTGCTAGAGACAGACTAGCGGAGACCACCGGGGAGCTGTTTTTT

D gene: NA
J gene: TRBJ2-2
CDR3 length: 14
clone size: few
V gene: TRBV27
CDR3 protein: CASSSLGVTGELFF
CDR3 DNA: TGTGCCAGCAGTTCCCTCGGGGTAACCGGGGAGCTGTTTTTT

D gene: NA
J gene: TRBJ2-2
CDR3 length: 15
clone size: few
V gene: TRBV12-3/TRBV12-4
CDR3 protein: CASSLQSGATGELFF
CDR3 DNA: TGTGCCAGCAGTTTACAATCCGGAGCCACCGGGGAGCTGTTTTTT

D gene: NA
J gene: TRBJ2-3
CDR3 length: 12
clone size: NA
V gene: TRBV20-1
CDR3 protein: CSAPKLADTQYF
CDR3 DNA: TGCAGTGCTCCTAAACTAGCAGATACGCAGTATTTT

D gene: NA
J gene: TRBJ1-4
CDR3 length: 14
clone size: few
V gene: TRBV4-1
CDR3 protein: CASSQGIINEKLFF
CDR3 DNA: TGCGCCAGCAGCCAAGGCATAATTAATGAAAAACTGTTTTTT

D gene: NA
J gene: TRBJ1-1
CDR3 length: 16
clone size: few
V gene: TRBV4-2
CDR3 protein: CASSQDSAGMNTEAFF
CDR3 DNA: TGTGCCAGCAGCCAAGATTCAGCGGGGATGAACACTGAAGCTTTCTTT

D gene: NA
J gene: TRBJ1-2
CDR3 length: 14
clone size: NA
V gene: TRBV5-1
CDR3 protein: CASRLMEKDYGYTF
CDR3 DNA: TGCGCCAGCAGGTTAATGGAGAAAGACTATGGCTACACCTTC

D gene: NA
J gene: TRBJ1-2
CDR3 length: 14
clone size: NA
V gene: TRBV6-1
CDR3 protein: CASSDQGSGYGYTF
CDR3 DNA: TGTGCCAGCAGTGACCAGGGAAGTGGCTATGGCTACACCTTC

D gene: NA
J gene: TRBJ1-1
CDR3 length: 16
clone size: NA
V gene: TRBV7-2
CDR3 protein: CASSPDSGWFRTEAFF
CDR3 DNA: TGTGCCAGCAGCCCGGACAGCGGGTGGTTTCGGACTGAAGCTTTCTTT

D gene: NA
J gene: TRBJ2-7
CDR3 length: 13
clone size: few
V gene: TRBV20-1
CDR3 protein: CSAGTRLSDEQYF
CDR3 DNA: TGCAGTGCTGGTACGAGGTTGAGCGACGAGCAGTACTTC

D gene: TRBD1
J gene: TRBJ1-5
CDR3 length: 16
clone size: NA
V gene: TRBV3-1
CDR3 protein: CASSPSGGQGYQPQHF
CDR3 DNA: TGTGCCAGCAGCCCGTCTGGGGGACAGGGCTATCAGCCCCAGCATTTT

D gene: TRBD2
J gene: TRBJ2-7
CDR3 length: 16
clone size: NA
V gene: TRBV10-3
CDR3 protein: CAITQGLAGGKGEQYF
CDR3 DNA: TGTGCCATCACCCAGGGACTAGCGGGAGGAAAGGGCGAGCAGTACTTC

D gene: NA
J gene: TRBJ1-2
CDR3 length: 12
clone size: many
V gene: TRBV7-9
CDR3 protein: CASGGGVYGYTF
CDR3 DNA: TGTGCCAGCGGCGGGGGTGTCTATGGCTACACCTTC

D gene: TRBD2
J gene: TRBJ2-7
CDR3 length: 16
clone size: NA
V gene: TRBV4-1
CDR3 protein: CASSQVPGTSGYEQYF
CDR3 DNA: TGCGCCAGCAGCCAAGTCCCCGGGACTAGCGGTTACGAGCAGTACTTC

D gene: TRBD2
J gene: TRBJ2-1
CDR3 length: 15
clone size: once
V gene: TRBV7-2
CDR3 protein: CASSFIAGGSYEQFF
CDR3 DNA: TGTGCCAGCAGCTTCATAGCGGGGGGGTCTTATGAGCAGTTCTTC

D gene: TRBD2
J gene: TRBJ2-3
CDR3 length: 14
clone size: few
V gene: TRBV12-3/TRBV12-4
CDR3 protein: CATRLALGTDTQYF
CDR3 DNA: TGTGCCACCAGACTAGCCCTCGGCACAGATACGCAGTATTTT

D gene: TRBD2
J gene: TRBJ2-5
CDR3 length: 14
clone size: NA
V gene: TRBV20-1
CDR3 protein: CSAFASGRGETQYF
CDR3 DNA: TGCAGTGCTTTCGCCAGCGGGAGGGGGGAGACCCAGTACTTC

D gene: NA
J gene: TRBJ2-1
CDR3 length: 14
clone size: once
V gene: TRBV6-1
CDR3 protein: CASSGGITYNEQFF
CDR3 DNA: TGTGCCAGCAGTGGAGGAATTACGTACAATGAGCAGTTCTTC

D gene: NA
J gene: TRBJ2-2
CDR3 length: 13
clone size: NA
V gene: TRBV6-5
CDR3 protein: CASSSPWSGELFF
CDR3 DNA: TGTGCCAGCAGTTCCCCGTGGTCCGGGGAGCTGTTTTTT

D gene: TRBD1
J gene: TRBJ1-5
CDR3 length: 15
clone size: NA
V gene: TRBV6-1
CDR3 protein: CASSDTGVSNQPQHF
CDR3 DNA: TGTGCAAGCAGTGACACAGGGGTTAGCAATCAGCCCCAGCATTTT

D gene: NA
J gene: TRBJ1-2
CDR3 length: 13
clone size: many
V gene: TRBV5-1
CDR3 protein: CASSRGQLYGYTF
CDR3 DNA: TGCGCCAGCAGTCGCGGACAGCTCTATGGCTACACCTTC

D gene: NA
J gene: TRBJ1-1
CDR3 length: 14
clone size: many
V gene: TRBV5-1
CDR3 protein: CASSLAGANTEAFF
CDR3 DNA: TGCGCCAGCAGCTTGGCCGGAGCGAACACTGAAGCTTTCTTT

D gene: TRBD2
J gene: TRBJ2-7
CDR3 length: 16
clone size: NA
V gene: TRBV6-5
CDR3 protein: CASSSRTSGGAREQYF
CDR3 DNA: TGTGCCAGCAGTTCTCGGACTAGCGGGGGGGCCCGCGAGCAGTACTTC

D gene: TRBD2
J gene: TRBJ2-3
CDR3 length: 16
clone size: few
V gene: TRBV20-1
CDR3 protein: CSASSAAIAGADTQYF
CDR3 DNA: TGCAGTGCCTCCTCTGCCGCGATAGCGGGGGCAGATACGCAGTATTTT

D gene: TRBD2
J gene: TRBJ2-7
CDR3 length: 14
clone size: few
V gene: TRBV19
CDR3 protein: CASRWLAGDYEQYF
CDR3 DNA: TGTGCCAGTAGGTGGCTAGCGGGAGACTACGAGCAGTACTTC

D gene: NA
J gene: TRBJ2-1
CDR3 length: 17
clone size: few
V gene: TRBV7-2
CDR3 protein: CASSLAPLGRDNNEQFF
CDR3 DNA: TGTGCCAGCAGCTTAGCGCCGCTAGGGAGGGACAACAATGAGCAGTTCTTC